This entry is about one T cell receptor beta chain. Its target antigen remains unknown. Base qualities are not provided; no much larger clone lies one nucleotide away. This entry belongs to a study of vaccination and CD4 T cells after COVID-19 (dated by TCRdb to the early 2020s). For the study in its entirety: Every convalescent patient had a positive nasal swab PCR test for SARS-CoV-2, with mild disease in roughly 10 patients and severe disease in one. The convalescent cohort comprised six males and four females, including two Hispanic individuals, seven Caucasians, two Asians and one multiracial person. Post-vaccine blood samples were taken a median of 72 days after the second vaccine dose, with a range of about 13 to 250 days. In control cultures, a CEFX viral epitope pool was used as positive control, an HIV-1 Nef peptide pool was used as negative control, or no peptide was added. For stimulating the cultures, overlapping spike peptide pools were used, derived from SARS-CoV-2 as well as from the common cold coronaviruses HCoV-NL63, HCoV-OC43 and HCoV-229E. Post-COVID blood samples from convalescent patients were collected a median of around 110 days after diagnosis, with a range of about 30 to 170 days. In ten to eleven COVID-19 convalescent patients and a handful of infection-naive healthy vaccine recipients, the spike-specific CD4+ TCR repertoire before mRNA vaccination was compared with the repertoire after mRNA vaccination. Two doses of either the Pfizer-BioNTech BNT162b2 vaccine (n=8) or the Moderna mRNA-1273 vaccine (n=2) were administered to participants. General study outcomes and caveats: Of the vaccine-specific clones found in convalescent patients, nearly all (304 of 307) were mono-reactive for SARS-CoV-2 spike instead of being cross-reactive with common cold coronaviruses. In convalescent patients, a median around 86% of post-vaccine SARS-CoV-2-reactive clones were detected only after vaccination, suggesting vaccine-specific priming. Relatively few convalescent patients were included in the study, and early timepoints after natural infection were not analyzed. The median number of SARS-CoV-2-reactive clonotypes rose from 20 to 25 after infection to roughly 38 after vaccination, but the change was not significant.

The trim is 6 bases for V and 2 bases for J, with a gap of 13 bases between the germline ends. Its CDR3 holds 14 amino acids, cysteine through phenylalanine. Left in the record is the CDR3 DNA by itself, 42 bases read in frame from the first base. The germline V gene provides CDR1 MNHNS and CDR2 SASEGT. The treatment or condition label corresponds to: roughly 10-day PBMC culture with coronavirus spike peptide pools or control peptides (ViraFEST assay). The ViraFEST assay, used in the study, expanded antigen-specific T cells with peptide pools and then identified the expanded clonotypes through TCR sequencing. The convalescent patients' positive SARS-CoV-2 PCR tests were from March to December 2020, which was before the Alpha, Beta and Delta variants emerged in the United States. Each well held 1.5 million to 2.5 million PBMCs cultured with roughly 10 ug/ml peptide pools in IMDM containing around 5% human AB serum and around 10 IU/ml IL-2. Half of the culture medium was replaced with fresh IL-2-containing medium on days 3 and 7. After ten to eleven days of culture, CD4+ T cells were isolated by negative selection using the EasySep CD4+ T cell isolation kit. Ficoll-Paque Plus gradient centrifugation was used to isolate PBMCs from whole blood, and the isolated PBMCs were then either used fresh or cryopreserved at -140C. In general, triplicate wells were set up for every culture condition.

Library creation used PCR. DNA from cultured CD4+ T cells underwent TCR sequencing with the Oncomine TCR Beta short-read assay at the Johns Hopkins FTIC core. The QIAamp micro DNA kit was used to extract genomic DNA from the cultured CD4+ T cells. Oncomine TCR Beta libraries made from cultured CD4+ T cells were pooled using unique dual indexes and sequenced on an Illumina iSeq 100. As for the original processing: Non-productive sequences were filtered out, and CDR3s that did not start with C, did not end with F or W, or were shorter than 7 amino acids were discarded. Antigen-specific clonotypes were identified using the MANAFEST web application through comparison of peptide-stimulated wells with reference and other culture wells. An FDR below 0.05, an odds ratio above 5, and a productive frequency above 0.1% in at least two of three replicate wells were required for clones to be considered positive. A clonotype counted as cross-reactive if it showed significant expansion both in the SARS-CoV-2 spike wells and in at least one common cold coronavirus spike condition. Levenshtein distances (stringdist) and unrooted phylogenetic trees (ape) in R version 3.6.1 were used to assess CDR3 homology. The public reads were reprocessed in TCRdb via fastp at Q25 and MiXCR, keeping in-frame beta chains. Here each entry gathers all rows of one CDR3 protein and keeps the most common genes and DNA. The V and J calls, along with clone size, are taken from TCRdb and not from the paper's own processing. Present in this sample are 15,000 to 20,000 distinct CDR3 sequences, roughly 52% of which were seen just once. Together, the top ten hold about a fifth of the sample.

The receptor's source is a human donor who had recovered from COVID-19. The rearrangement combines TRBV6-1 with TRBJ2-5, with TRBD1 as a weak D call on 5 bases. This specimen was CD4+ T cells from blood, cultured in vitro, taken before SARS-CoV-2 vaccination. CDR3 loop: CASSPPGAQETQYF. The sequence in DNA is TGTGCCAGCAGCCCTCCTGGGGCACAAGAGACCCAGTACTTC.